This T cell receptor beta chain was recovered during a study of blood T cell repertoires in COVID-19. From germline, CDR1 is MNHEY and CDR2 SVGAGI. The CDR3 has 14 amino acids. V dropped 6 bases and J dropped 1; count of bases not matched to a gene: 6. The data were produced by immunoSEQ multiplex PCR, yet TCRdb's version contains in-frame clones alone and is incomplete. The sample carries 300,000 to 450,000 clones, around 87% recorded once. This clone was picked up one time. Sequenced: PBMCs or T cells enriched from blood (not recorded which). The receptor's source is a man younger than 40 who had recovered from COVID-19. The chain combines TRBV6-5 with TRBJ2-7; 7 bases are a match to TRBD1. The CDR3 region is CASRSDRWSYEQYF. Here the CDR3 DNA reads TGTGCCAGCAGGTCGGACAGGTGGTCCTACGAGCAGTACTTC.